The rows below give T cell receptor beta chains drawn from one sample of a study of blood T cell repertoires in COVID-19. Profiling relied on immunoSEQ multiplex PCR, and the TCRdb table lists in-frame clones only, not all of them. The top ten hold 7.7% of the sample, which has some 100,000 clones, roughly 87% seen once. The sequenced sample was peripheral blood. These TCRs come from a human donor in a cohort sampled during active COVID-19. Each CDR3 is given with its conserved first and last residue. The D gene is left open where the match is weak. Clone size is given for some rows only: seen once, a few or many times, or a class if the clone is expanded.

D,J,V,size,DNA,CDR3
.,TRBJ1-2,TRBV24-1,once,TGTGCCACCAGTGCTGGAGCCAACTATGGCTACACCTTC,CATSAGANYGYTF
TRBD1,TRBJ1-5,TRBV10-2,few,TGCGCCAGCAGCGGGGGGACAGGGGGCCCGGGCAATCAGCCCCAGCATTTT,CASSGGTGGPGNQPQHF
.,TRBJ1-5,TRBV5-8,.,TGTGCCAGCAGATTGGGACAAGGAGGGCAGCCCCAGCATTTT,CASRLGQGGQPQHF
.,TRBJ1-6,TRBV18,.,TGTGCCAGCTCACCAGGGGAGAGTTCACCCCTCCACTTT,CASSPGESSPLHF
.,TRBJ1-1,TRBV6-5,.,TGTGCCAGCAGTTGGGCAGAAGGCGAAGTTGGCACTGAAGCTTTCTTT,CASSWAEGEVGTEAFF
.,TRBJ2-7,TRBV19,.,TGTGCCAGTAGTCTAAGGGGGAGTGAGCAGTACTTC,CASSLRGSEQYF
TRBD1,TRBJ1-1,TRBV6-1,few,TGTGCCAGCAGTGCGGACAGGGGGCGATCGAACACTGAAGCTTTCTTT,CASSADRGRSNTEAFF
.,TRBJ2-7,TRBV5-4,.,TGTGCCAGCAGCTTGGACAGGAAGGTGGGAGAGCAGTACTTC,CASSLDRKVGEQYF
TRBD1,TRBJ2-3,TRBV6-5,.,TGTGCCAGCAGCAATACAGGGGGCAACACAGATACGCAGTATTTT,CASSNTGGNTDTQYF
TRBD1,TRBJ1-6,TRBV18,.,TGTGCCAGCTCACCACGGGTCACAGGGGCTGGATCACCCCTCCACTTT,CASSPRVTGAGSPLHF
.,TRBJ1-2,TRBV28,.,TGTGCCAGCAGTTTACCCCAGGCGGCCCCCCGGGGAGGTGGCTACACCTTC,CASSLPQAAPRGGGYTF
TRBD2,TRBJ2-1,TRBV28,.,TGTGCCTCCAGGACTCAGGGACTAGCGGGTCCCAATGAGCAGTTCTTC,CASRTQGLAGPNEQFF
.,TRBJ1-4,TRBV7-2,.,TGTGCCAGCAGACGGGACTCTCCCCCTAATGAAAAACTGTTTTTT,CASRRDSPPNEKLFF
.,TRBJ2-3,TRBV5-1,.,TGCGCCAGCAGCCTCGGGACAAACACAGATACGCAGTATTTT,CASSLGTNTDTQYF
.,TRBJ1-1,TRBV6-6,.,TGTGCCAGCAGAATTTCAGGGAACACTGAAGCTTTCTTT,CASRISGNTEAFF
.,TRBJ2-7,TRBV11-3,.,TGTGCCACCGGGGAGTACTATTCGGGCGAGCAGTACTTC,CATGEYYSGEQYF
.,TRBJ1-5,TRBV6-5,once,TGTGCCAGCAGCTATGGACAGCCACCTCAGCCCCAGCATTTT,CASSYGQPPQPQHF
.,TRBJ2-1,TRBV5-1,.,TGCGCCAGCAGCTTGCTTGGCCCCAATGAGCAGTTCTTC,CASSLLGPNEQFF
TRBD1,TRBJ1-2,TRBV28,once,TGTGCCAGCAGTTTGGACAGGGGGCACTATGGCTACACCTTC,CASSLDRGHYGYTF
.,TRBJ2-3,TRBV18,once,TGTGCCAGCTGTGGGACACGGGGCTTGACAGATACGCAGTATTTT,CASCGTRGLTDTQYF
TRBD2,TRBJ2-1,TRBV5-1,.,TGCGCCAGCAGCTTAGCGGGGGGGCCGGAGGATGAGCAGTTCTTC,CASSLAGGPEDEQFF
.,TRBJ2-7,TRBV6-5,.,TGTGCCAGCAGACTAGGGCCTCAGAGGGACGAGCAGTACTTC,CASRLGPQRDEQYF
TRBD1,TRBJ1-2,TRBV27,.,TGTGCCAGCAGTCCCCGGGACAGCCCTAACTATGGCTACACCTTC,CASSPRDSPNYGYTF
.,TRBJ1-5,TRBV28,few,TGTGCCAGCATTCATCGGGGAGCTCGGAATCAGCCCCAGCATTTT,CASIHRGARNQPQHF
.,TRBJ1-1,TRBV6-6,.,TGTGCCAGTAAAAAACAGGGAATGGACACTGAAGCTTTCTTT,CASKKQGMDTEAFF
.,TRBJ2-6,TRBV11-3,.,TGTGCCAGCAGCTTATATGGGAGATCTGGGGCCAACGTCCTGACTTTC,CASSLYGRSGANVLTF
.,TRBJ1-5,TRBV4-1,.,TGCGCCAGCAGCCAAGAGGCGGAGGCCGCGGGGCCCCAGCATTTT,CASSQEAEAAGPQHF
TRBD2,TRBJ2-7,TRBV2,.,TGTGCCAGCAGTCTTGGACTAGCGGGGGGATACGAGCAGTACTTC,CASSLGLAGGYEQYF
TRBD1,TRBJ2-3,TRBV5-1,.,TGCGCCAGCAGCCTAAAGGGACAGGCCACAGATACGCAGTATTTT,CASSLKGQATDTQYF
TRBD1,TRBJ2-7,TRBV24-1,.,TGTGCCACCAGTGATCAGACAGGGGCCGAGCAGTACTTC,CATSDQTGAEQYF
TRBD1,TRBJ1-1,TRBV18,.,TGTGCCAGCTCCCGAGGGACAGAGAACACTGAAGCTTTCTTT,CASSRGTENTEAFF
.,TRBJ2-1,TRBV24-1,few,TGTGCCACCAGTGATTCCGGGTTAGCCTACAATGAGCAGTTCTTC,CATSDSGLAYNEQFF
TRBD1,TRBJ1-6,TRBV5-1,few,TGCGCCAGCAGCCAAAGGGACAGGAATTCACCCCTCCACTTT,CASSQRDRNSPLHF
TRBD1,TRBJ2-3,TRBV3-1/TRBV3-2,.,TGTGCCAGCAGCCAAGTAAGGGGGCGGACAGATACGCAGTATTTT,CASSQVRGRTDTQYF
TRBD1,TRBJ2-5,TRBV5-1,.,TGCGCCAGCAGCTTGGGGTACCAGGACAGGGCGGGAGAGACCCAGTACTTC,CASSLGYQDRAGETQYF
TRBD2,TRBJ2-3,TRBV5-1,few,TGCGCCAGCAGCCCAGAGCGGGAGGCTAGCACAGATACGCAGTATTTT,CASSPEREASTDTQYF
TRBD1,TRBJ2-7,TRBV28,once,TGTGCCAGTCGGACAGGGTACTCCTACGAGCAGTACTTC,CASRTGYSYEQYF
.,TRBJ2-7,TRBV3-1/TRBV3-2,.,TGTGCCAGCAGCCAAGGGCCCGGCGGCTACGAGCAGTACTTC,CASSQGPGGYEQYF
.,TRBJ2-6,TRBV2,.,TGTGCCAGCATTCTCTCTGGGGCCAACGTCCTGACTTTC,CASILSGANVLTF
TRBD2,TRBJ2-5,TRBV18,.,TGTGCCAGCTCACCATCGGTAGCGGGAGCCCGTGAGACCCAGTACTTC,CASSPSVAGARETQYF
TRBD1,TRBJ2-5,TRBV10-1,once,TGCGCCAGCACCTCTGGACAGGGGCCGGGGACCCAGTACTTC,CASTSGQGPGTQYF
.,TRBJ1-2,TRBV5-6,.,TGTGCCAGCAGCTTGGCAGGTGGGCCGGTAGAGGGCTACACCTTC,CASSLAGGPVEGYTF
.,TRBJ2-5,TRBV29-1,.,TGCAGCGTTGAAGATCGTTACAGAAACCAAGAGACCCAGTACTTC,CSVEDRYRNQETQYF
TRBD1,TRBJ2-1,TRBV5-1,.,TGCGCCAGCAGCGGGACAGGGGTCAACAATGAGCAGTTCTTC,CASSGTGVNNEQFF
.,TRBJ2-3,TRBV6-5,.,TGTGCCAGCAGCCACATGGGGGCCGGTGGAGATACGCAGTATTTT,CASSHMGAGGDTQYF
.,TRBJ2-7,TRBV11-3,.,TGTGCCAGCAGCCCACTTTGGGAGCAGTACTTC,CASSPLWEQYF
.,TRBJ1-2,TRBV5-5,.,TGTGCCAGCAGCTTGGCTGACACAGGGCGCTATAACTATGGCTACACCTTC,CASSLADTGRYNYGYTF
TRBD2,TRBJ2-7,TRBV18,.,TGTGCCAGCTCACCCCGAGGAGCGGGAGACGAGCAGTACTTC,CASSPRGAGDEQYF
.,TRBJ2-3,TRBV6-1,.,TGTGCCAGCAGTGAACTGAGGGGGTCAACGGAGTATACGCAGTATTTT,CASSELRGSTEYTQYF
TRBD2,TRBJ2-1,TRBV5-4,.,TGTGCCAGCAGCTTTGGGACTAGCGGGAGGGCCTACAATGAGCAGTTCTTC,CASSFGTSGRAYNEQFF
TRBD2,TRBJ2-1,TRBV19,.,TGTGCCAGTAGTATAGTTGCGGGAGCGGTCAATGAGCAGTTCTTC,CASSIVAGAVNEQFF
TRBD2,TRBJ2-2,TRBV5-1,.,TGCGCCAGCAGCTGGACTAGCGGGAGCCCGAACACCGGGGAGCTGTTTTTT,CASSWTSGSPNTGELFF
.,TRBJ1-2,TRBV6-1,.,TGTGCCAGCAGTGAAGCGGTAGGGGCCGCCTACTATGGCTACACCTTC,CASSEAVGAAYYGYTF
.,TRBJ2-7,TRBV6-5,.,TGTGCCAGCAGTTCCCCGTTCAGATCCTACGAGCAGTACTTC,CASSSPFRSYEQYF
.,TRBJ2-2,TRBV3-1/TRBV3-2,once,TGTGCCAGCAGCCAGCGAGGGGAGGAGACCGGGGAGCTGTTTTTT,CASSQRGEETGELFF
TRBD1,TRBJ1-6,TRBV2,.,TGTGCCAGCAGTGAGGAGACAGGGAATTCACCCCTCCACTTT,CASSEETGNSPLHF
TRBD1,TRBJ1-2,TRBV19,.,TGTGCCACCACGGACAGGGCGTCTGGCTACACCTTC,CATTDRASGYTF
.,TRBJ2-1,TRBV6-5,once,TGTGCCAGCATTCTGGGGGGGGGCAGGTCGAGTGAGCAGTTCTTC,CASILGGGRSSEQFF
.,TRBJ1-4,TRBV2,.,TGTGCCAGCGAGCGAGCCTCGCCCCCTAATGAAAAACTGTTTTTT,CASERASPPNEKLFF